This TCR beta chain was sequenced in a study of T-cell reconstitution after alpha-beta-depleted transplantation in children. Whole-study findings and limits: In patients about two months after transplant, alpha-beta T cells reportedly arose from several hundred expanded graft clones. Surviving thymic progenitors and recipient T cells were the source of high TCRbeta diversity at day 60 in some patients. Counts and diversity of T cells one year after transplant came mostly from newly produced T cells.

Details on this clonotype: Its antigen remains unknown.

Trimming pared 3 bases from V and 5 bases from J, leaving 29 bases between. The CDR3 has 18 amino acids. In germline, CDR1 is DFQATT, CDR2 SNEGSKA (reference sequence). This sample's TCRbeta library carried unique molecular identifier barcodes. Each CDR3 protein gets one entry after TCRdb re-called the PCR reads with MiXCR. The sample has around 700,000 distinct CDR3 sequences; around 13% are singletons. The source material was PBMCs, sampled before TCRalphabeta/CD19-depleted stem cell transplant. The sequence was obtained from a girl aged 2 to 10 with congenital amegakaryocytic thrombocytopenia, due to receive a stem cell transplant. V and J are TRBV20-1 and TRBJ2-7, with D perhaps being TRBD1 or TRBD2 (5 bases each). CDR3 loop: CSASRAWGRMKRNHEQYF. CDR3 DNA: TGCAGTGCTAGTAGGGCGTGGGGACGGATGAAACGGAACCACGAGCAGTACTTC.